These T cell receptor beta chains were read from a single sample in a study of blood T cell repertoires in COVID-19. Assay: immunoSEQ multiplex PCR; the TCRdb copy retains only in-frame clones and omits some. The sample lists about 170,000 clones; around 82% were seen once. Material: peripheral blood. The receptors shown here come from a woman in her 40s with COVID-19, enrolled during active disease. Each CDR3 is given with its conserved first and last residue. A D gene is named only where the DNA matches it firmly. Only part of the rows carry a size: once, few, many, or a class if the clone is expanded.

clone_size	d_call	j_call	v_call	cdr3_nt	cdr3_aa
-	TRBD1	TRBJ1-1	TRBV5-1	TGCGCCAGCAGCTCCGGGACAGGGACCGCTTTCTTT	CASSSGTGTAFF
-	-	TRBJ1-1	TRBV6-5	TGTGCCAGCAGTTACTCCAGAATGAACACTGAAGCTTTCTTT	CASSYSRMNTEAFF
-	-	TRBJ1-2	TRBV7-9	TGTGCCAGCAGCTTAGTCGAGGCGGATGGCTACACCTTC	CASSLVEADGYTF
once	TRBD1	TRBJ2-2	TRBV11-2	TGTGCCAGCAGCTTAGACGACTGGACAGGGGATACCGGGGAGCTGTTTTTT	CASSLDDWTGDTGELFF
-	-	TRBJ2-2	TRBV6-5	TGTGCCAGCAGACCACAGGGCCCCGGGGAGCTGTTTTTT	CASRPQGPGELFF
-	-	TRBJ1-6	TRBV30	TGTGCCTGGAGTGTGCAGGATTACTCACCCCTCCACTTT	CAWSVQDYSPLHF
-	-	TRBJ2-1	TRBV28	TGTGCCAGCAGTTCAAGACAGCGAGGGAGGCACAATGAGCAGTTCTTC	CASSSRQRGRHNEQFF
-	-	TRBJ1-1	TRBV12-3/TRBV12-4	TGTGCCAGCAGCTCAGGGGTGGCCACTGAAGCTTTCTTT	CASSSGVATEAFF
once	-	TRBJ1-6	TRBV6-1	TGTGCCAGCAGTGACGGGCGGGAGGTGCCCCTCCACTTT	CASSDGREVPLHF
-	-	TRBJ2-7	TRBV25-1	TGTGCCAGCAGGGACGGGAGCTCCTACGAGCAGTACTTC	CASRDGSSYEQYF
-	-	TRBJ1-4	TRBV6-4	TGTGCCAGCAGCTCCATCCAGGGAGGAAAACTGTTTTTT	CASSSIQGGKLFF
-	-	TRBJ2-5	TRBV29-1	TGCAGCGTTGAATTCGGGTCCCGGACCCAGTACTTC	CSVEFGSRTQYF
-	-	TRBJ1-5	TRBV19	TGTGCCAGTAGTATTTCGAGACAGTACAATCAGCCCCAGCATTTT	CASSISRQYNQPQHF
-	-	TRBJ1-6	TRBV6-5	TGTGCCAGCAGCTACGACAGTAATTCACCCCTCCACTTT	CASSYDSNSPLHF
-	-	TRBJ1-1	TRBV27	TGTGCCAGCAGGTACGCGGGGGAAAACACTGAAGCTTTCTTT	CASRYAGENTEAFF
-	TRBD1	TRBJ2-1	TRBV3-1/TRBV3-2	TGTGCCAGCAGCGTAGACAGGGGGGGCAATGAGCAGTTCTTC	CASSVDRGGNEQFF
once	TRBD1	TRBJ2-1	TRBV7-9	TGTGCCAGCAGCACAACCGGGACAGGGTCCAATGAGCAGTTCTTC	CASSTTGTGSNEQFF
once	-	TRBJ1-4	TRBV4-1	TGCGCCAGCAGCACCTCCGGGGGGGTTACTAATGAAAAACTGTTTTTT	CASSTSGGVTNEKLFF
-	-	TRBJ2-3	TRBV5-6	TGTGCCAGCAGCTTGGGGCCCTGGGAGGAGGGCACAAATACGCAGTATTTT	CASSLGPWEEGTNTQYF
-	TRBD1	TRBJ2-5	TRBV5-8	TGTGCCAGCAGGAGGAGTACAGGGGGAGATCAAGAGACCCAGTACTTC	CASRRSTGGDQETQYF
-	-	TRBJ2-5	TRBV19	TGTGCCAGTAGTATTCCGGGTATGCTACAAGAGACCCAGTACTTC	CASSIPGMLQETQYF
-	-	TRBJ2-2	TRBV5-6	TGTGCCAGCAGCTTGGACCCTAGCGCCACCGGGGAGCTGTTTTTT	CASSLDPSATGELFF
-	TRBD1	TRBJ1-5	TRBV2	TGTGCCAGCAGGGTAGACAGGGGGCGGAATCAGCCCCAGCATTTT	CASRVDRGRNQPQHF
-	TRBD1	TRBJ1-6	TRBV28	TGTGCCATCCCGGGGACAGGGAACACTTCACCCCTCCACTTT	CAIPGTGNTSPLHF
-	-	TRBJ2-7	TRBV11-2	TGTGCCAGCAGCTTGAGGTCCAGGGGAGTAACGTCCTACGAGCAGTACTTC	CASSLRSRGVTSYEQYF
-	-	TRBJ2-1	TRBV6-6	TGTGCCAGCAGCGAGGGCAATGAGCAGTTCTTC	CASSEGNEQFF
-	-	TRBJ1-2	TRBV20-1	TGCAGTGCTAGTGTCCAGAACTATGGCTACACCTTC	CSASVQNYGYTF
-	-	TRBJ2-7	TRBV27	TGTGCCAGCAGTCTAAGCGGGACAACGAACTACGAGCAGTACTTC	CASSLSGTTNYEQYF
once	-	TRBJ2-1	TRBV19	TGTGCCAGTAGCCTGGGGGGCAATGAGCAGTTCTTC	CASSLGGNEQFF
-	-	TRBJ2-3	TRBV2	TGTGCCAGCAACTTCAGGGGCACAGATACGCAGTATTTT	CASNFRGTDTQYF
-	-	TRBJ2-5	TRBV30	TGTGCCTGCTCCCATAGCGGACAAGAGACCCAGTACTTC	CACSHSGQETQYF
-	TRBD2	TRBJ2-5	TRBV2	TGTGCCAGCAGTGGGATGGTAGCGGGTCAATACTTC	CASSGMVAGQYF
-	-	TRBJ1-5	TRBV5-1	TGCGCCAGCAGCCCAGGTTTTGGTAGCAATCAGCCCCAGCATTTT	CASSPGFGSNQPQHF
-	-	TRBJ2-1	TRBV7-9	TGTGCCAGCAGCTTAGCCCTAAATGAGCAGTTCTTC	CASSLALNEQFF